What follows describes a single TCR beta chain. Its antigen is as yet unknown. The PCR ran on 60 Vbeta and 13 Jbeta primers. Assay used: immunoSEQ multiplex PCR; TCRdb lists only in-frame clones, some missing. This table holds over 100,000 clones. This CDR3 comprises 12 residues. Germline-derived CDR1 and CDR2 are SEHNR and FQNEAQ (reference sequence). The sample belongs to a study of cytomegalovirus exposure and HLA in healthy donors. As for the study in general: An early data release held about 85 million unique TCRs from HLA-typed donors.

Findings of the study overall: It was reported that TCR beta sequences correctly inferred the HLA-A and HLA-B alleles for most subjects. Immune exposure information available was restricted to CMV serostatus. One variant, a missense change in DCLRE1C, was linked in a later analysis to TCR beta V- and J-gene trimming.

Input material: PBMCs. The V gene is TRBV7-9, the J gene TRBJ1-3; a possible D gene is TRBD1 (6 bases). This receptor was obtained from a man between 18 and 29 years old in good health and CMV-seronegative. Here the CDR3 DNA reads TGTGCACCACAGGGTCTAGGAAACACCATATATTTT. Translated, it gives CAPQGLGNTIYF.